The sequence of this T cell receptor beta chain was determined in a study of cytomegalovirus exposure and HLA in healthy donors. Regarding the study as a whole: The sole available immune exposure information was CMV serostatus. Follow-up analysis found HLA locus-dependent TCR association rates, highest for DRB1 and lowest for HLA-C.

PCR used 60 Vbeta primers and 13 Jbeta primers. Original handling: As a later analysis found, there were tens of millions of unique TCR beta chains, of which roughly 11 million were shared. This table comes from immunoSEQ multiplex PCR, and its TCRdb copy is limited to in-frame clones, with some not included. V and J calls and clone size follow that table, whereas D and trimming were derived from the DNA. The table shows around 120,000 clones, with about 80% occurring only once. Turning to this clone: Its specificity is unknown.

The sample comprised PBMCs. The sequence was collected from a woman aged 40 to 50 in good health and CMV-seropositive.

The DNA of the CDR3 is TGTGCCAGCAGCTATAGCGGGTATAATGAGCAGTTCTTC. Translating it yields CASSYSGYNEQFF. The J gene is TRBJ2-1, the V gene TRBV7-3; 7 bases match TRBD2. Germline trimming cut 4 bases from V and 7 bases from J; bases unmatched to any gene: 4. CDR1 and CDR2 from the germline V gene are SGHTA and FQGTGA. The CDR3 has 13 amino acids.